This passage covers 13 T cell receptor beta chains from one sample sequenced in a study of neoadjuvant nivolumab and ipilimumab in lung cancer. This table comes from immunoSEQ multiplex PCR, and its TCRdb copy is limited to in-frame clones, with some not included. The table records about 26,000 clones, 82% of them present only once. Sequences were derived from tumor tissue, sampled after neoadjuvant nivolumab, alone or with ipilimumab, at or shortly before surgery. These receptors all come from an adult with non-small cell lung cancer.

V is TRBV5-6 and J is TRBJ2-5; the D is unclear. Germline loops: CDR1 SGHDT, CDR2 YYEEEE. The V and J ends lost 3 bases and 1 base respectively, with 10 bases between them. The CDR3 runs to 14 residues. The CDR3 nucleotides read TGTGCCAGCAGCTACACAGATTTCCAAGAGACCCAGTACTTC. It yields the protein CASSYTDFQETQYF. Full variable domain (outside the CDR3, taken from reference TRBV5-6 and TRBJ2-5): DAGVTQSPTHLIKTRGQQVTLRCSPKSGHDTVSWYQQALGQGPQFIFQYYEEEERQRGNFPDRFSGHQFPNYSSELNVNALLLGDSALYLCASSYTDFQETQYFGPGTRLLVL.

The chain is built from TRBV29-1 and TRBJ1-2, with D unclear. CDR3 size: 13 residues. Germline V gene lookup returns CDR1 SQVTM and CDR2 ANQGSEA. Between the trimmed V and J ends, which lost 0 bases and 2 bases, there was a span of 7 bases. CDR3 residues: CSVEDFQNYGYTF. The DNA for the CDR3 is TGCAGCGTTGAAGATTTTCAGAACTATGGCTACACCTTC.

CDR3 region: CAWSVAWGLMGYTF. In DNA form, the CDR3 reads TGTGCCTGGAGTGTAGCTTGGGGGCTGATGGGCTACACCTTC. This chain connects TRBV30 to TRBJ1-2, with a tentative D call TRBD1 (6 bases). The CDR3 length is 14 residues. Germline V gene sequence: CDR1 GTSNPN, CDR2 SVGIG (reference sequence). V dropped 0 bases and J dropped 8 bases, with 16 bases sitting between them.

The chain has TRBV5-1 and TRBJ2-6; D is possibly TRBD2 (7 bases). This CDR3 region has 17 residues. Germline loops: CDR1 SGHRS, CDR2 YFSETQ. V lost 3 bases, J lost 2 bases, and 15 bases lay in between. The CDR3 nucleotides are TGCGCCAGCAGCTCGGGGGGCGGAACAACTGGGGCCAACGTCCTGACTTTC. Translated, it gives CASSSGGGTTGANVLTF.

The rearrangement uses TRBV29-1 and TRBJ1-1; perhaps TRBD1 as D (6 bases). The CDR3 sequence is 15 residues long. Germline values: CDR1 SQVTM, CDR2 ANQGSEA. V lost 4 bases and J lost 5, with 20 bases in between. For the CDR3, the DNA is TGCAGCGTTGCCGGAGGACAGTTAAACGGGACTGAAGCTTTCTTT. Translating it yields CSVAGGQLNGTEAFF.

The chain links TRBV6-6 to TRBJ2-5, with 9 bases aligning to TRBD2. V trimming: 2 bases; J trimming: 4 bases; junction bases outside the gene matches: 8. Germline CDR1 and CDR2: MNHNY and SVGAGI (reference sequence). The CDR3 has 16 amino acids. The CDR3, as DNA: TGTGCCAGCAGTTACAGGGGCGGGAGGGCAGGAGAGACCCAGTACTTC. Encoded protein: CASSYRGGRAGETQYF.

The chain carries TRBV29-1 and TRBJ2-2; 7 bases fit TRBD1. Germline V gene data show CDR1 as SQVTM and CDR2 as ANQGSEA. Trimming took 0 bases from V and 4 from J; bases not matched to a gene: 2. This CDR3 is 14 amino acids long. The CDR3 loop is CSVEDRDSTGELFF. In DNA, the CDR3 is TGCAGCGTTGAAGATCGGGACAGCACCGGGGAGCTGTTTTTT.

The chain recombines TRBV5-1 with TRBJ2-1; D remains unclear. Germline values: CDR1 SGHRS, CDR2 YFSETQ. V lost 0 bases and J lost 8, with 9 bases in between. This CDR3 comprises 13 residues. The CDR3 protein is CASSLVPDDEQFF. DNA of the CDR3: TGCGCCAGCAGCTTGGTTCCTGACGATGAGCAGTTCTTC.

The chain carries TRBV7-2 and TRBJ1-5; unclear D gene. This CDR3 contains 12 residues. CDR1 is SGHTA, CDR2 FQGNSA, per germline. V shed 0 bases and J shed 7 bases, with 4 bases lying between them. DNA for the CDR3: TGTGCCAGCAGCTTAGCAGGGCAGCCCCAGCATTTT. This encodes CASSLAGQPQHF.

The chain is built from TRBV10-2 and TRBJ2-3; D gene unclear. The CDR3 spans 13 residues. Looked up from germline, CDR1 is WSHSY and CDR2 is SAAADI. Trimming stripped 6 bases from V and 5 bases from J, with 12 bases between. This chain's CDR3 is CASSGVALDTQYF. The CDR3 coding sequence is TGCGCCAGCAGCGGTGTGGCTTTAGATACGCAGTATTTT.

The chain has TRBV18 and TRBJ2-5; D uncertain. Germline CDR1 and CDR2: KGHSH and LQKENI. V was shortened by 4 bases and J by 4 bases, with 4 bases between the two germline ends. This CDR3 has 11 amino acids. The chain's CDR3 is CASSRGETQYF. CDR3 in DNA: TGTGCCAGCTCACGCGGAGAGACCCAGTACTTC.

This rearrangement joins TRBV18 to TRBJ1-3; 7 bases are shared with TRBD1. The ends lost 4 bases at V and 4 bases at J; junction bases unmatched: 4. Germline lookup yields CDR1 KGHSH and CDR2 LQKENI. The CDR3 has 14 amino acids. The CDR3, as DNA: TGTGCCAGCTCACTACAGGGGAGAGGAAACACCATATATTTT. This encodes CASSLQGRGNTIYF.

J is TRBJ1-1 and V is TRBV6-5, with 7 bases matching TRBD1. V shed 2 bases, J shed 0 bases, and the junction held 3 bases outside the gene matches. The germline V gene has CDR1 MNHEY and CDR2 SVGAGI. This CDR3 contains 15 residues. CDR3 in DNA: TGTGCCAGCAGTTACCTCGGGACAGTGAACACTGAAGCTTTCTTT. This encodes CASSYLGTVNTEAFF.